These 6 T cell receptor beta chains came from one sample sequenced in a study of CD8 T cells in ankylosing spondylitis (dated by TCRdb to the late 2010s). Summary of the overall study and its limitations: A TCR beta motif made up of several highly homologous amino acid variants appeared to be characteristic of blood from ankylosing spondylitis patients.

Library preparation was by 5' RACE. Sequencing instrument: Illumina HiSeq 2500. The public reads were quality trimmed at Q25 with fastp and then assembled into clones with MiXCR by TCRdb, keeping productive beta chains. Entries are consolidated by CDR3 protein sequence, retaining the most common genes and DNA. Here the sample has fewer than 650,000 distinct CDR3 sequences; roughly 12% occur a single time. In total, the top ten clones hold approximately 7% of the sample. These receptors are not linked to any known antigen. The specimen was blood, either unsorted or a sorted T cell fraction (not recorded which). These receptors all come from a male donor with ankylosing spondylitis.

In its sample, this clonotype was seen a few times. The chain carries TRBV15 and TRBJ1-2; a possible D gene is TRBD1 (6 bases). Trimming took 0 bases from V and 7 from J, leaving 15 bases between them. The CDR3 is 15 residues long. Per the germline V gene, CDR1 is LNHNV and CDR2 is YYDKDF (reference sequence). CDR3 bases: TGTGCCACCAGCAGAGATCCACAGGGCAGATCTGGCTACACCTTC. Amino acid sequence: CATSRDPQGRSGYTF.

There are a few counts of this clonotype. The CDR3 bases are TGCAGCGTCAAACAGACCCCAACTAATGAAAAACTGTTTTTT. Its protein is CSVKQTPTNEKLFF. The chain carries TRBV29-1 and TRBJ1-4; no clear D. Germline V gives CDR1 SQVTM, CDR2 ANQGSEA. Trimming removed 6 bases from V and 0 bases from J, with 11 bases in between. The CDR3 extends over 14 amino acids.

This sequence joins TRBV6-1 and TRBJ2-5; 14 bases align to TRBD2. The CDR3 extends over 15 amino acids. Germline V gene sequence: CDR1 MNHNS, CDR2 SASEGT. J lost 6 bases, V lost 5 bases, and 5 bases had no gene match. The CDR3 loop reads CASSPGLAGVKTQYF. The CDR3 coding sequence is TGTGCCAGCAGTCCGGGACTAGCGGGAGTAAAGACCCAGTACTTC.

This clonotype occurred many times. The chain carries TRBV29-1 and TRBJ2-5; possibly TRBD1 for D (5 bases). Per germline, CDR1 SQVTM and CDR2 ANQGSEA. Trimming removed 3 bases at V and 5 bases at J, with 16 bases between. The CDR3 covers 14 residues. In DNA, the CDR3 is TGCAGCGTTGATAGTGGACAAGGGTGGGAGACCCAGTACTTC. It encodes CSVDSGQGWETQYF.

This clonotype was picked up one time. This chain links TRBV15 with TRBJ2-7; D gene ambiguous. The CDR3 has 15 residues. Germline V gene data show CDR1 as LNHNV and CDR2 as YYDKDF (reference sequence). Trimming took 0 bases from V and 0 from J, leaving 9 bases between them. The CDR3 DNA reads TGTGCCACCAGCAGAGATCGCCGGAACTCCTACGAGCAGTACTTC. Its translation: CATSRDRRNSYEQYF.

This clonotype has ten or more counts. J is TRBJ2-1 and V is TRBV10-3; 10 bases fit TRBD1. The CDR3 runs to 15 residues. V gave up 6 bases and J gave up 9 bases; unmatched junction bases: 11. Germline assignment: CDR1 ENHRY and CDR2 SYGVKD. The CDR3, as DNA: TGTGCCATCAGGGCCGGGACAGGGGTCAAAGCTGAGCAGTTCTTC. Protein product: CAIRAGTGVKAEQFF.